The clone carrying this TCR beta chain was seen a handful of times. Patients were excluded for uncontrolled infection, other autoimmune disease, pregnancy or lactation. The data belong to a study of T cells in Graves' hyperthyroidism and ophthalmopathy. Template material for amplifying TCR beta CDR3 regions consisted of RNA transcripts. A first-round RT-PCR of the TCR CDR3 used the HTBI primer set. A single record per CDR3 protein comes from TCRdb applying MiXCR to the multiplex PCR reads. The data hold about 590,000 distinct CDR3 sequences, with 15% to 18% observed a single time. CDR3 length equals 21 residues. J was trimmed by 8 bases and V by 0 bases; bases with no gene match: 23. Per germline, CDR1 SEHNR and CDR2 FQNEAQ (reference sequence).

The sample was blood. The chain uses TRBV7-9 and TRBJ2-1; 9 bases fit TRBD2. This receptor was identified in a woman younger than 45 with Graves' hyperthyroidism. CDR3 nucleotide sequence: TGTGCCAGCAGCTTAGCTGTGGGATTAGCGGGGGACGAGCGGGAGGCCCATGAGCAGTTCTTC. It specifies CASSLAVGLAGDEREAHEQFF.